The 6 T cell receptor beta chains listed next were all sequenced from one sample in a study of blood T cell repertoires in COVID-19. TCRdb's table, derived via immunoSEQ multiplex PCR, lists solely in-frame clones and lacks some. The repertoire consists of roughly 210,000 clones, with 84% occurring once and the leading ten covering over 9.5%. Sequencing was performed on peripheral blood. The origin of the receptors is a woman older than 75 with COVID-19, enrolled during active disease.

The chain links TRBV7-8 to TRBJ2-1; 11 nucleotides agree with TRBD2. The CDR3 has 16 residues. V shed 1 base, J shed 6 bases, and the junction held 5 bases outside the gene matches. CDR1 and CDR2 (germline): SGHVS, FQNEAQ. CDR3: CASSLVELAGANEQFF. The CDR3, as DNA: TGTGCCAGCAGCTTAGTGGAACTAGCGGGGGCCAATGAGCAGTTCTTC.

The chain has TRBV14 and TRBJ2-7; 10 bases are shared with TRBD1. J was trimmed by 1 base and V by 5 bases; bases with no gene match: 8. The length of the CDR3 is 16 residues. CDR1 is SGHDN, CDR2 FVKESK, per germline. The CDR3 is CASSLTPGQGSYEQYF. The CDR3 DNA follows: TGTGCCAGCAGCTTAACCCCGGGACAGGGGTCCTACGAGCAGTACTTC.

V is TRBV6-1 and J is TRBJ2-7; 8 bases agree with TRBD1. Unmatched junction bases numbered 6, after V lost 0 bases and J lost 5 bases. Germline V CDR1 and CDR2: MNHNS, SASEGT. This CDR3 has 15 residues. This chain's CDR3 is CASSEAPGGLDEQYV. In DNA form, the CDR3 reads TGTGCCAGCAGTGAAGCGCCAGGGGGCCTCGACGAGCAGTACGTC.

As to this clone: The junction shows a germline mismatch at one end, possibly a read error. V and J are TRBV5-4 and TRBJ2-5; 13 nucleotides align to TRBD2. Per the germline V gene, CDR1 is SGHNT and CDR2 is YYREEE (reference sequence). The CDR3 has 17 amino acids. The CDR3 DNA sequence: TGTGCCAGCAGGGGGACTAGCGGGGAGATGTACCAAGAGACCCGGTACTTC. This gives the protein CASRGTSGEMYQETRYF.

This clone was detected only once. CDR3 nucleotides: TGTGCCAGCAGTCGGGGGGGCACCCGTAACGAGCAGTTCTTC. This sequence encodes CASSRGGTRNEQFF. The V and J genes are TRBV28 and TRBJ2-1, with 8 bases fitting TRBD2. Germline assignment: CDR1 MDHEN and CDR2 SYDVKM. The CDR3 runs 14 residues. The junction had 10 bases not matched to a gene; V was cut back by 5 bases and J by 10 bases. The full variable domain, with the rest looked up from reference TRBV28 and TRBJ2-1, is DVKVTQSSRYLVKRTGEKVFLECVQDMDHENMFWYRQDPGLGLRLIYFSYDVKMKEKGDIPEGYSVSREKKERFSLILESASTNQTSMYLCASSRGGTRNEQFFGPGTRLTVL.

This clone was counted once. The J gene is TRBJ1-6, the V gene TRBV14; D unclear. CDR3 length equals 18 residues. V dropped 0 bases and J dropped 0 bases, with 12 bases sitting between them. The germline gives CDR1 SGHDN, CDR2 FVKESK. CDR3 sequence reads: CASSQDPGVSSYNSPLHF. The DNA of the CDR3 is TGTGCCAGCAGCCAAGATCCGGGAGTCAGCTCCTATAATTCACCCCTCCACTTT. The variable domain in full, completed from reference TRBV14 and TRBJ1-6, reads EAGVTQFPSHSVIEKGQTVTLRCDPISGHDNLYWYRRVMGKEIKFLLHFVKESKQDESGMPNNRFLAERTGGTYSTLKVQPAELEDSGVYFCASSQDPGVSSYNSPLHFGNGTRLTVT.